This T cell receptor (beta chain) was recorded in a study of human T cells and chemical hapten exposure. Whole-study context: Patch testing placed 0.01% DPC on the upper back, with readings at 6 days. Per-sample TCR yield variability stemmed mainly from small pooled library volume differences.

TCRdb processed the RACE reads anew with MiXCR; each CDR3 protein has one entry. The sample yields some 300,000 distinct CDR3 sequences, about 5% seen once. The CDR3 consists of 16 residues. Time point in this sample: pre-sensitization, week 0. Treatment reported: therapeutic diphenylcyclopropenone sensitization with weekly scalp DPC. Alopecia patients between 18 and 70 years old and suitable for DPC were used as donors. Unfractionated whole blood yielded total RNA. This clonotype was detected only a few times. The receptor was derived from a woman between 18 and 29 years old with alopecia areata. Some clones in this sample may be carry-over from other donors' samples. V is TRBV21-1 and J is TRBJ1-1. TRBV21-1 is flagged as a pseudogene. Source: whole blood, taken in connection with sensitization to the hapten diphenylcyclopropenone (DPC). The chain's CDR3 is CASNKGGGQGCTEAFF. CDR3 DNA: TGTGCCAGCAACAAAGGAGGAGGGCAGGGCTGCACTGAAGCTTTCTTT.